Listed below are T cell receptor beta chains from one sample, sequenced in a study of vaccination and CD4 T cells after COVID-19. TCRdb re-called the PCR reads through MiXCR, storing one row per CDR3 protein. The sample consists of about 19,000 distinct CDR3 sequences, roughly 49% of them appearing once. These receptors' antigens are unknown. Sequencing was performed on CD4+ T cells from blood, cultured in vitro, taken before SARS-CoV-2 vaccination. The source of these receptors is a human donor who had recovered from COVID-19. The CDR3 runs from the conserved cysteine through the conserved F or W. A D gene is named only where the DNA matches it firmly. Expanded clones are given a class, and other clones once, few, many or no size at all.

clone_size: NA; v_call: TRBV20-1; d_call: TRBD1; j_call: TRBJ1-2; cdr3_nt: TGCAGTGCTAGGACAGGGGGTTACTATGGCTACACCTTC; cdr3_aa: CSARTGGYYGYTF
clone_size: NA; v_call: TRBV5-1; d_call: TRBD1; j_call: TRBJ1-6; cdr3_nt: TGCGCCAGCAGCGCCCTCCCGACAGGGCTGATGAATTCACCCCTCCACTTT; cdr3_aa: CASSALPTGLMNSPLHF
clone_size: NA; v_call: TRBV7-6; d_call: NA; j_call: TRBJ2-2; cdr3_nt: TGTGCCAGCAGCCAGGACGGTTATGGGGAGCTGTTTTTT; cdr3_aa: CASSQDGYGELFF
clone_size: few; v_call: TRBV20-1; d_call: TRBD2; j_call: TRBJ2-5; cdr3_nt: TGCAGTGCCGAGATGGGACTAGCGAAAGAGACCCAGTACTTC; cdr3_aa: CSAEMGLAKETQYF
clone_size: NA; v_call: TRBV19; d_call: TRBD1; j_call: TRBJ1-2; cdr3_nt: TGTGCCAGTACATCCGTCCAGGGGGCGAGCTATGGCTACACCTTC; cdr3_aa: CASTSVQGASYGYTF
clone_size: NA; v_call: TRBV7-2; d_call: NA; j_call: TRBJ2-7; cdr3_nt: TGTGCCAGCAGCTTAGAATGGGGGCCCCCATACGAGCAGTACTTC; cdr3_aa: CASSLEWGPPYEQYF
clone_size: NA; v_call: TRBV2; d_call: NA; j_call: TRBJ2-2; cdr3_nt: TGTGCCAGCAGTGAGCCCAGTCGGGCAGAGACCGGGGAGCTGTTTTTT; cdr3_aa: CASSEPSRAETGELFF
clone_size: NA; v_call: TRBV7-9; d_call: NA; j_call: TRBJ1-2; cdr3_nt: TGTGCCAGCAGCCGCCGGGGCCCCGGAACTATGGGGGGCTACACCTTC; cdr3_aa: CASSRRGPGTMGGYTF
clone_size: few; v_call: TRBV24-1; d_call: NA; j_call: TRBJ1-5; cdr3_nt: TGTGCCACCAGTGGCCCAGGTATTGATCAGCCCCAGCATTTT; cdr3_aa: CATSGPGIDQPQHF
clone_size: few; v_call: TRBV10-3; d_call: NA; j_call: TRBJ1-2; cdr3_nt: TGTGCCATCAGTGAACAGTTTTATGGCTACACCTTC; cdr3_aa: CAISEQFYGYTF
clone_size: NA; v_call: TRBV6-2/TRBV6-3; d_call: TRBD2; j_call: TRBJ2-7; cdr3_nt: TGTGCCAGCAGCGGGACTAGCGGCTCCTACGAGCAGTACTTC; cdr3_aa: CASSGTSGSYEQYF
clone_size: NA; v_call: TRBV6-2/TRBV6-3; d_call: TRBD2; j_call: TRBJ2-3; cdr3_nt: TGTGCCAGCAGCTCAACTAGCGGGCTGCAGTATTTT; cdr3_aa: CASSSTSGLQYF
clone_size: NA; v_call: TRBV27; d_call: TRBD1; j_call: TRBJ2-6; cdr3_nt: TGTGCCAGCTTATCGACAGGGGGACTCTCTGGGGCCAACGTCCTGACTTTC; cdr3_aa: CASLSTGGLSGANVLTF
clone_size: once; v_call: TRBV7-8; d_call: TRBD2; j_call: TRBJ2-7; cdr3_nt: TGTGCCAGCAGCTCAAAGGGGAAAGGGCTAGCGGGGGGACGGAGCTCCTACGAGCAGTACTTC; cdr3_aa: CASSSKGKGLAGGRSSYEQYF
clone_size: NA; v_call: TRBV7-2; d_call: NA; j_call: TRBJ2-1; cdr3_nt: TGTGCCAGCAGCTTAGCGCGAGTAGGCAATGAGCAGTTCTTC; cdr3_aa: CASSLARVGNEQFF
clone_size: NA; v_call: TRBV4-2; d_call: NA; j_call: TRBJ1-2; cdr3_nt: TGTGCCAGCAGCCAAGATGTCAGGGCAGCTGGCTACACCTTC; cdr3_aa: CASSQDVRAAGYTF
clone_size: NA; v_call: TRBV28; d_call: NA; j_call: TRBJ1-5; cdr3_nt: TGTGCCAGCAGTTTTTGGGGTGGCGGCAATCAGCCCCAGCATTTT; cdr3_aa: CASSFWGGGNQPQHF
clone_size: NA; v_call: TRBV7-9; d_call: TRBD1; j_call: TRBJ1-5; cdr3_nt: TGTGCCAGCAGCTCACAGGGGGCACATCAGCCCCAGCATTTT; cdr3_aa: CASSSQGAHQPQHF
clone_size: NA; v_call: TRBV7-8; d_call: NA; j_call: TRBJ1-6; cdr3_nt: TGTGCCAGCACCCCCGTGGGGGGACTATATAATTCACCCCTCCACTTT; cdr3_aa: CASTPVGGLYNSPLHF
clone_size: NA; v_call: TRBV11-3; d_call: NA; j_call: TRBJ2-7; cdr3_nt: TGTGCCAGCAGCGTCCGGAAGGGGGGGGGCCGGCTCGAGCAGTACTTC; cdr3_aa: CASSVRKGGGRLEQYF
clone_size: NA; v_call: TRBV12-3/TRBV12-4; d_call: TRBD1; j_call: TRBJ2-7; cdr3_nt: TGTGCCAGCAGTCGGGACAGGATCTACGAGCAGTACTTC; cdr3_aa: CASSRDRIYEQYF
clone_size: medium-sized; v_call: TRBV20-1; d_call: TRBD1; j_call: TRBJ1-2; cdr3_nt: TGCAGTCCACACCAGGGGGCTGGTGGCTACACCTTC; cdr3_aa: CSPHQGAGGYTF
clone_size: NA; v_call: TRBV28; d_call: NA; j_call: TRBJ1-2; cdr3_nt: TGTGCCAGCAGGCGACGGACGTATTCCTATGGCTACACCTTC; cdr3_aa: CASRRRTYSYGYTF
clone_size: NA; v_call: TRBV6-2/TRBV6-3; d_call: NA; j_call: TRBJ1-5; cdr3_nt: TGTGCCAGCTCATGGAGGCATAATCAGGCAGAGAGCAATCAGCCCCAGCATTTT; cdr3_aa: CASSWRHNQAESNQPQHF
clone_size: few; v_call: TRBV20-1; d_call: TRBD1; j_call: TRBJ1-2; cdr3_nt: TGCAGTGCTAGACCCGCCGGGACAGGAAACTATGGCTACACCTTC; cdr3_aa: CSARPAGTGNYGYTF
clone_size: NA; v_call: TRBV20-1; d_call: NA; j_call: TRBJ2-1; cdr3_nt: TGCAGTGCTAGAACTAGCCGAGCCTACAATGAGCAGTTCTTC; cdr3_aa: CSARTSRAYNEQFF
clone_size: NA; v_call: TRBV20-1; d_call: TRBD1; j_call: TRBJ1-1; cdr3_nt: TGCAGTGCCCGAGACAGGGTAAACACTGAAGCTTTCTTT; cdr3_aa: CSARDRVNTEAFF
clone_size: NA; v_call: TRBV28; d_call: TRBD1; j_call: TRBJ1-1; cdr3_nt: TGTGCCAGCAGTTATGGGACAGGCTTGAACACTGAAGCTTTCTTT; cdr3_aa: CASSYGTGLNTEAFF
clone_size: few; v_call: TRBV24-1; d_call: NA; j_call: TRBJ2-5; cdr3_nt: TGTGCCACCAGTGATTCTGACGGGAGAGAGACCCAGTACTTC; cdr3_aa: CATSDSDGRETQYF
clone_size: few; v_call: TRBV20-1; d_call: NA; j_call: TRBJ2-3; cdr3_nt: TGCAGTGCTAGGGGCGGGATCACAGATACGCAGTATTTT; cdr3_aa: CSARGGITDTQYF
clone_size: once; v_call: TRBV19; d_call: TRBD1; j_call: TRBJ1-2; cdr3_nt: TGTGCCAGTAGTGACCTCCGACAGGGCCCTTATGGCTACACCTTC; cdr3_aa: CASSDLRQGPYGYTF
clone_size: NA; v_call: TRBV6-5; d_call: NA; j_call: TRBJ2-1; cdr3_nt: TGTGCCAGCAGTTACTTGGAAGACGAAGACAGGTTCGATGAGCAGTTCTTC; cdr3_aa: CASSYLEDEDRFDEQFF
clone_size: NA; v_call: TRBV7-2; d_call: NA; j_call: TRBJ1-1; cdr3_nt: TGTGCCAGCAGCTCCGCCCTCCCAGGTTATATTGAAGCTTTCTTT; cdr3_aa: CASSSALPGYIEAFF
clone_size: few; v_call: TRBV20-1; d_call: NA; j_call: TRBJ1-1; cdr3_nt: TGCAGTGCTAGAGTGGACAAGGGTGAAGCTTTCTTT; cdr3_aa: CSARVDKGEAFF
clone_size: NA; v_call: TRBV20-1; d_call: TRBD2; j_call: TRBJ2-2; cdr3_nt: TGCAGTGCTAGACGAGTCGGGAGGGCCGGTTCCGGGGAGCTGTTTTTT; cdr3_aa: CSARRVGRAGSGELFF
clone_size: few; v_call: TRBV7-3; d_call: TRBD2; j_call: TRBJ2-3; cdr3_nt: TGTGCCAGCAGCGCACAGGGACTAGCGGGGAGTCTACACGATACGCAGTATTTT; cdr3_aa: CASSAQGLAGSLHDTQYF
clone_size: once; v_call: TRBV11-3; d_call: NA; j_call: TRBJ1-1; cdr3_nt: TGTGCCAGCAGCCCCGGACGAAACACTGAAGCTTTCTTT; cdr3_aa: CASSPGRNTEAFF